What follows are 16 T cell receptor beta chains derived from one specimen sequenced in a study of identical twins. TCRdb ran MiXCR on the 5' RACE reads and lists one entry per CDR3 protein. The data show about 1.7 million distinct CDR3 sequences, under 35% seen once. The sequenced material came from cord blood. Receptor source: a newborn girl in good health.

This clonotype was counted once. J is TRBJ2-5 and V is TRBV20-1; no firm D call. Judging by the DNA end, TRBJ2-4 fits better; the J call may be wrong. Germline V gene data show CDR1 as DFQATT and CDR2 as SNEGSKA (reference sequence). This CDR3 has 12 residues. CDR3 nucleotides: TGCAGTGCTTCCCCGCTGGAGAACATTCAGTACTTC. Protein product: CSASPLENIQYF.

This clonotype was seen many times. This chain uses TRBV10-3 with TRBJ1-6; weak D call: TRBD1 (5 bases). The CDR3 is made up of 13 amino acids. The V gene's germline CDR1 is ENHRY and CDR2 SYGVKD. V was cut by 4 bases and J by 7 bases, with 8 bases left in between. CDR3 nucleotides: TGTGCCATCAGTGGGACAAAAAATTCACCCCTCCACTTT. Protein product: CAISGTKNSPLHF.

The rearrangement joins TRBV14 to TRBJ2-1; D unclear. V lost 1 base and J lost 0, with 10 bases in between. The CDR3 consists of 16 residues. Germline CDR1 is SGHDN and CDR2 is FVKESK. CDR3 bases: TGTGCCAGCAGCCAAGGCTCGGGCGCCTCCTACAATGAGCAGTTCTTC. Amino acid sequence: CASSQGSGASYNEQFF.

This chain joins TRBV27 and TRBJ2-1, with D possibly matching TRBD1 (6 bases). Gene TRBJ2-7 matches the end of the DNA better, so the J call may be wrong. CDR1 is MNHEY, CDR2 SMNVEV, per germline (reference sequence). CDR3 size: 15 residues. The CDR3, as DNA: TGTGCCATCCCAAGGGGGAAGGCCAGCTACAATGAGCAGTACTTC. Translating gives CAIPRGKASYNEQYF.

The V and J genes are TRBV29-1 and TRBJ2-5; D might be TRBD1 (5 bases). V lost 5 bases to trimming and J lost 0 bases, with 16 bases between them. The CDR3 has 15 amino acids. CDR1 is SQVTM and CDR2 is ANQGSEA in the germline V gene. CDR3 coding DNA: TGCAGCGTTTTAAGCCCGTGGGGCTACCAAGAGACCCAGTACTTC. Residues: CSVLSPWGYQETQYF.

The count of this clonotype is one. The genes are TRBV20-1 and TRBJ2-4; 8 bases agree with TRBD2. The CDR3 consists of 15 residues. V gave up 1 base and J gave up 6 bases; unmatched junction bases: 8. CDR1 and CDR2 (germline): DFQATT, SNEGSKA (reference sequence). CDR3 sequence (DNA): TGCAGTGCTAGAGCGGGAGGGTCGGGCGGAAACATTCAGTACTTC. Protein product: CSARAGGSGGNIQYF.

This clonotype has a handful of counts. The chain combines TRBV2 with TRBJ2-3; tentatively, D is TRBD2 (6 bases). The germline gives CDR1 SNHLY, CDR2 FYNNEI. The CDR3 extends over 15 amino acids. V was clipped by 5 bases and J by 2 bases, with 14 bases between them. CDR3 DNA: TGTGCCAGCAGTAATAGCGGACCGTCCACAGATACGCAGTATTTT. As protein: CASSNSGPSTDTQYF.

The genes are TRBV25-1 and TRBJ2-7; 7 bases are shared with TRBD1. With V trimmed by 0 bases and J by 2 bases, 4 bases remained unmatched. This CDR3 is built from 15 residues. Germline CDR1 is MGHDK and CDR2 is SYGVNS. The CDR3: CASSEYGTAPYEQYF. The CDR3 region has the DNA TGTGCCAGCAGTGAATATGGGACAGCCCCCTACGAGCAGTACTTC.

This chain connects TRBV28 to TRBJ2-7; 8 bases are a match to TRBD2. From germline, CDR1 is MDHEN and CDR2 SYDVKM. CDR3 length: 13 residues. Trimming at V came to 8 bases and at J to 2 bases, leaving 5 bases not matched to a gene. Here the CDR3 reads CASLTSDTYEQYF. CDR3 nucleotide sequence: TGTGCCAGCCTGACTAGCGATACCTACGAGCAGTACTTC.

V is TRBV11-2 and J is TRBJ2-3; D is ambiguous. CDR3 length: 15 amino acids. Trimming stripped 4 bases from V and 6 bases from J, with 17 bases between. Germline loops: CDR1 SGHAT, CDR2 FQNNGV. For the CDR3, the DNA is TGTGCCAGCAGCTCCCTCCAAGGGTTGAGGGATACGCAGTATTTT. Translated: CASSSLQGLRDTQYF.

The chain links TRBV19 to TRBJ1-5; D unclear. Germline assignment: CDR1 LNHDA and CDR2 SQIVND (reference sequence). CDR3 size: 14 residues. The V end lost 2 bases, the J end lost 5 bases, and 10 bases lay between the germline ends. The CDR3 reads CASSIPGVYQPQHF. In DNA, the CDR3 is TGTGCCAGTAGTATACCTGGGGTTTATCAGCCCCAGCATTTT.

The chain combines TRBV24-1 with TRBJ2-5; 8 bases map to TRBD1. V shed 3 bases and J 4 bases; nucleotides not matched to a gene: 6. Germline values: CDR1 KGHDR, CDR2 SFDVKD. This CDR3 region has 15 residues. In DNA form, the CDR3 reads TGTGCCACCAGTGATAGGGCAGGGGGCCGAGAGACCCAGTACTTC. It specifies CATSDRAGGRETQYF.

This clonotype turned up a few times. V and J are TRBV7-2 and TRBJ1-1, with D unclear. V was shortened by 3 bases and J by 4 bases, with 9 bases between the two germline ends. CDR1 SGHTA and CDR2 FQGNSA come from the germline V gene. CDR3 length: 13 amino acids. This CDR3 is CASSFYPGTEAFF. The CDR3 DNA reads TGTGCCAGCAGCTTTTACCCGGGCACTGAAGCTTTCTTT.

This clonotype came up a few times. The genes are TRBV10-3 and TRBJ1-4, with D possibly being TRBD1 (6 bases). The CDR3 consists of 13 residues. V dropped 4 bases and J dropped 8 bases, with 11 bases sitting between them. The germline V gene has CDR1 ENHRY and CDR2 SYGVKD. CDR3 region: CAISGSGQEKLFF. CDR3 in DNA: TGTGCCATCAGTGGCTCTGGACAGGAAAAACTGTTTTTT.

This clonotype turned up a few times. The chain uses TRBV6-2 or TRBV6-3 and TRBJ2-1; 7 positions match TRBD1. V trimming: 2 bases; J trimming: 3 bases; junction bases outside the gene matches: 16. This CDR3 contains 19 residues. Germline CDR1 is MNHEY and CDR2 is SVGEGT. This CDR3 reads CASSYHRGGTSPLYNEQFF. CDR3 DNA: TGTGCCAGCAGTTACCACAGGGGCGGTACTTCCCCCCTCTACAATGAGCAGTTCTTC.

This clonotype was picked up a small number of times. V is TRBV20-1 and J is TRBJ2-2; D unclear. V was clipped by 3 bases and J by 1 base, with 3 bases between them. Germline-derived CDR1 and CDR2 are DFQATT and SNEGSKA (reference sequence). The length of the CDR3 is 12 residues. This CDR3 is CSASQNTGELFF. Here the CDR3 DNA reads TGCAGTGCTAGTCAGAACACCGGGGAGCTGTTTTTT.